This T cell receptor beta chain was captured in a study of cytomegalovirus exposure and HLA in healthy donors. Details on this clone: The antigen remains undetermined.

Trimming took off 2 bases at V and 10 bases at J, with 12 bases between the two ends. The length of the CDR3 is 14 residues. Looked up from germline, CDR1 is KGHSH and CDR2 is LQKENI. PCR was performed using 60 Vbeta and 13 Jbeta primers. Clones were sequenced by immunoSEQ multiplex PCR, and TCRdb holds only the in-frame ones, with some missing. The profile shows about 140,000 clones, about 80% of them singletons. Notes on the study in general: In a later analysis, HLA-C alleles had the fewest associated TCRs, DRB1 alleles the most. V- and J-gene trimming in TCR beta was tied to a missense DCLRE1C variant by an analysis performed later. The study recorded 164 TCR beta chains that were cytomegalovirus-associated. Among the most significant clusters, several appeared linked to common viral pathogens in a later analysis.

The source of this sequence is a male donor in good health and CMV-seronegative. The chain joins TRBV18 to TRBJ1-6; no definite D call. Sample: PBMCs. This CDR3 reads CASSPAHLGSPLHF. In nucleotides, the CDR3 is TGTGCCAGCTCACCAGCGCATCTAGGCTCACCCCTCCACTTT.